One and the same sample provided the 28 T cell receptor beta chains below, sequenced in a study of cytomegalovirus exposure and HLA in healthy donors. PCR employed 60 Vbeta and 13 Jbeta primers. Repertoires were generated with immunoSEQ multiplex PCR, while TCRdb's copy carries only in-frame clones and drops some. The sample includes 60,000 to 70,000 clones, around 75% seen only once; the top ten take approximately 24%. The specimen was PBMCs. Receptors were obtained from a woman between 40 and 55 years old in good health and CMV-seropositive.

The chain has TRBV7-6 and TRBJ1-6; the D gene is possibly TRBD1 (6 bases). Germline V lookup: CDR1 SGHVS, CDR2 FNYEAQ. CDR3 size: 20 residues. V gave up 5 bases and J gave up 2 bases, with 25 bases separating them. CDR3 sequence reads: CASSPVTGHPSRAYNSPLHF. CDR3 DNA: TGTGCCAGCAGCCCCGTTACGGGACATCCATCAAGGGCCTATAATTCACCCCTCCACTTT.

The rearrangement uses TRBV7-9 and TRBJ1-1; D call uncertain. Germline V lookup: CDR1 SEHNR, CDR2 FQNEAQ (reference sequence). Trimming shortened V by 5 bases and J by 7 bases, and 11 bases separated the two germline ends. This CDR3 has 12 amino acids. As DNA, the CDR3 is TGTGCCAGCAGCCCCAGGTTTGGTGAAGCTTTCTTT. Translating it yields CASSPRFGEAFF.

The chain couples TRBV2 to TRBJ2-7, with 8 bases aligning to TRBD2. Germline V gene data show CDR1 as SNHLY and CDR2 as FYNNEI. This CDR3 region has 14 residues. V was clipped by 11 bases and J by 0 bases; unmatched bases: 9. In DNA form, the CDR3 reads TGTGCCGACAGGACTAGCCAATTCTCCTACGAGCAGTACTTC. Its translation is CADRTSQFSYEQYF.

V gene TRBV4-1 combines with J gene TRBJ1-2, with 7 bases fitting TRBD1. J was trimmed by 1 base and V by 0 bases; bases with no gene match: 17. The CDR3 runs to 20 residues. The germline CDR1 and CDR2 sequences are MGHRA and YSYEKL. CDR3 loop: CASSQEGPFRGTALNYGYTF. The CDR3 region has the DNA TGCGCCAGCAGCCAAGAAGGACCCTTCAGGGGGACAGCTCTTAACTATGGCTACACCTTC.

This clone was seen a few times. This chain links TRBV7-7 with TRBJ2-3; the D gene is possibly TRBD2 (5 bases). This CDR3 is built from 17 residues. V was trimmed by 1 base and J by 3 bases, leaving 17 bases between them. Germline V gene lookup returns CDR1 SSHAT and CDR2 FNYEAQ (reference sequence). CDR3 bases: TGTGCCAGCAGCTTAGGTGGGGTAGCGAGGTCGACAGATACGCAGTATTTT. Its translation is CASSLGGVARSTDTQYF.

The DNA for the CDR3 is TGTGCCAGCAGGAGCGAACTTCACTCCTACAATGAGCAGTTCTTC. Protein: CASRSELHSYNEQFF. This chain links TRBV27 with TRBJ2-1; unclear D gene. The CDR3 contains 15 residues. V was shortened by 6 bases and J by 0 bases, with 12 bases between the two germline ends. Germline loops: CDR1 MNHEY, CDR2 SMNVEV (reference sequence).

CDR3 amino acids: CASGTASNQPQHF. DNA for the CDR3: TGTGCCAGCGGGACAGCCTCCAATCAGCCCCAGCATTTT. The genes are TRBV27 and TRBJ1-5; 7 bases fit TRBD1. This CDR3 is built from 13 residues. The germline V gene has CDR1 MNHEY and CDR2 SMNVEV (reference sequence). J lost 3 bases, V lost 8 bases, and 4 bases had no gene match.

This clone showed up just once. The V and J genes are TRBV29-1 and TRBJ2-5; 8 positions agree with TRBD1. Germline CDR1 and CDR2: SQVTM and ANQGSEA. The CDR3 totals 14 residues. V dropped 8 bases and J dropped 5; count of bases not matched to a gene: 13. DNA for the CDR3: TGCAGCCTAACCGCAGGGGGCGCGTCGGAGACCCAGTACTTC. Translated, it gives CSLTAGGASETQYF.

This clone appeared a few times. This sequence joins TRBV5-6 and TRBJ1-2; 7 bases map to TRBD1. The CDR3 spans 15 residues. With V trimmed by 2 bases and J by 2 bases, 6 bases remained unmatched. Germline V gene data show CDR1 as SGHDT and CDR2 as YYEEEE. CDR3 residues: CASSFDRVGNYGYTF. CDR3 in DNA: TGTGCCAGCAGCTTCGACAGGGTTGGGAACTATGGCTACACCTTC.

The CDR3, as DNA: TGTGCCAGTGGCGCTAGCACAAGCTCCTACAATGAGCAGTTCTTC. Amino acid sequence: CASGASTSSYNEQFF. The chain joins TRBV19 to TRBJ2-1; tentative D call: TRBD2 (5 bases). V gave up 8 bases and J gave up 0 bases, with 14 bases separating them. Per the germline V gene, CDR1 is LNHDA and CDR2 is SQIVND (reference sequence). The CDR3 has 15 residues.

Written as DNA, the CDR3 is TGTGCCTGGATAAGAGGGGGTATGGTCGGGGCCAACGTCCTGACTTTC. This sequence encodes CAWIRGGMVGANVLTF. The V call is TRBV30, the J call TRBJ2-6, with D possibly TRBD1 on 6 matching bases. The CDR3 has 16 amino acids. V lost 4 bases and J lost 4, with 17 bases in between. Germline CDR1 and CDR2: GTSNPN and SVGIG (reference sequence).

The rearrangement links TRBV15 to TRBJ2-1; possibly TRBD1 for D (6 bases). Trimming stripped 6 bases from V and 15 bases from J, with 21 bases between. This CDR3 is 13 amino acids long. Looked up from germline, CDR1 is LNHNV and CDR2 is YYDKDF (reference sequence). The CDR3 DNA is TGTGCCACCAGAAGTGTGCCCGGGACAAAAGGGTTCTTC. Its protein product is CATRSVPGTKGFF.

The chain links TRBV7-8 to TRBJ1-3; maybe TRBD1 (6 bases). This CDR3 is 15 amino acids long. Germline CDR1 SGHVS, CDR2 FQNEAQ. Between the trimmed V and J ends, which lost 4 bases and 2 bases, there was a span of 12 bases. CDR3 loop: CASSSMGAAGNTIYF. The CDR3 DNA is TGTGCCAGCAGCTCTATGGGGGCGGCTGGAAACACCATATATTTT. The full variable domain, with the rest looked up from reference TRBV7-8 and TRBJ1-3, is GAGVSQSPRYKVAKRGQDVALRCDPISGHVSLFWYQQALGQGPEFLTYFQNEAQLDKSGLPSDRFFAERPEGSVSTLKIQRTQQEDSAVYLCASSSMGAAGNTIYFGEGSWLTVV.

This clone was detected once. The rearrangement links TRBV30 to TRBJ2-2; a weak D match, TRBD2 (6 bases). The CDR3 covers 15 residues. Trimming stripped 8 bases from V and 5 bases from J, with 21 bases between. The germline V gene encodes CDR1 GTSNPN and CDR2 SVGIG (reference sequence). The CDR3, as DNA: TGTGCCGCGTCGGTGGGGAAGGGGAGGACCGGGGAGCTGTTTTTT. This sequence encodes CAASVGKGRTGELFF.

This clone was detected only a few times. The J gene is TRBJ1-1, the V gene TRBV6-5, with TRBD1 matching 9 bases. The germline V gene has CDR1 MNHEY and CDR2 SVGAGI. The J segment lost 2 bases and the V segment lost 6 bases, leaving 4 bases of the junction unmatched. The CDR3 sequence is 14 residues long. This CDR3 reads CASRMGQGNTEAFF. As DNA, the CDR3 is TGTGCCAGCAGAATGGGACAGGGTAACACTGAAGCTTTCTTT.

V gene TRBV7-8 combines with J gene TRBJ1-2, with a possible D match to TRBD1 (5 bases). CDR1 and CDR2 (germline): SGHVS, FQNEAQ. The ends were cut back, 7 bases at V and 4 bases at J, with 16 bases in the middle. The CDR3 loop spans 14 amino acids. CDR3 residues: CASTRRDLGYGYTF. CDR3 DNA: TGTGCCAGCACACGCAGGGACTTGGGCTATGGCTACACCTTC.

DNA for the CDR3: TGTGCCAGCACCCTCATTGGCGGACAGGGCCTAAATGAAAAACTGTTTTTT. It encodes CASTLIGGQGLNEKLFF. The chain links TRBV7-8 to TRBJ1-4; 8 nucleotides line up with TRBD1. V shed 7 bases, J shed 5 bases, and the junction held 15 bases outside the gene matches. Germline-derived CDR1 and CDR2 are SGHVS and FQNEAQ. The CDR3 covers 17 residues.

The CDR3 bases are TGTGCCAGCAGTAATCTTTTTGCGGACACTGAAGCTTTCTTT. Its protein is CASSNLFADTEAFF. V and J are TRBV6-5 and TRBJ1-1; no definite D call. V lost 5 bases and J lost 3, with 13 bases in between. The CDR3 consists of 14 residues. CDR1 and CDR2 (germline): MNHEY, SVGAGI.

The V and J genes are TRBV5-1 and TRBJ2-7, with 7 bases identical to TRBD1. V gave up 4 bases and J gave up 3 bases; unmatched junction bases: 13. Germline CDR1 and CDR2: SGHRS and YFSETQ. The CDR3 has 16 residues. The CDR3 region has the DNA TGCGCCAGCAGCCCGGAGCCCAACCGGGACAGCTACGAGCAGTACTTC. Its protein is CASSPEPNRDSYEQYF.

CDR3 nucleotides: TGCGCCAGCAGTCGGATGAGCGGGGATACCTACGAGCAGTACTTC. Amino acid sequence: CASSRMSGDTYEQYF. The rearrangement joins TRBV5-1 to TRBJ2-7; 7 positions agree with TRBD2. J lost 2 bases, V lost 5 bases, and 10 bases had no gene match. This CDR3 spans 15 amino acids. Germline V gene lookup returns CDR1 SGHRS and CDR2 YFSETQ.

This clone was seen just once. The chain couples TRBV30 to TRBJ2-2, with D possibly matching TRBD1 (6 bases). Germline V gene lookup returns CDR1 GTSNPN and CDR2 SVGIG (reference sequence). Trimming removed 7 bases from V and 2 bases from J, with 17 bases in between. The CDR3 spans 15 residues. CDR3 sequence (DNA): TGTGCCTCTATCGTCGGACAGATCAACACCGGGGAGCTGTTTTTT. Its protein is CASIVGQINTGELFF.

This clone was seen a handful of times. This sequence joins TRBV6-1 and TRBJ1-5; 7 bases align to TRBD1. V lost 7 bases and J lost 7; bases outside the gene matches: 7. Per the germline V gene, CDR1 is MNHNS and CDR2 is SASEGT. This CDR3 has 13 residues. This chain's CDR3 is CASTRQGGQPQHF. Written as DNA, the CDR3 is TGTGCCAGCACCCGACAGGGAGGCCAGCCCCAGCATTTT.

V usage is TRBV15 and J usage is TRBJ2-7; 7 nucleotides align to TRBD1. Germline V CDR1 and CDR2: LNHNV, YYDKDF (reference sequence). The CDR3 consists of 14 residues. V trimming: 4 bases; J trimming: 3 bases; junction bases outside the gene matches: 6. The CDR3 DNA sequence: TGTGCCACCAGCACATGGACAGGAAACTACGAGCAGTACTTC. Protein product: CATSTWTGNYEQYF.

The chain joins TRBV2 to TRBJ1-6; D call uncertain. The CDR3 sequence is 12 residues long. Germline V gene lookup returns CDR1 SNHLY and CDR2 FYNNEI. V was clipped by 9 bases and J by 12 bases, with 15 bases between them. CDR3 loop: CASLEGSLPLHF. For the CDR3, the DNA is TGTGCCAGTCTAGAGGGATCCTTACCCCTCCACTTT.

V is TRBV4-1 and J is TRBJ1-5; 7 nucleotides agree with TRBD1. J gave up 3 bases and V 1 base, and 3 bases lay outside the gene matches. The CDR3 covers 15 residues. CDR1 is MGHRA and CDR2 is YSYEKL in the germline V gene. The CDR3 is CASSQGTGYNQPQHF. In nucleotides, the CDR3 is TGCGCCAGCAGCCAAGGGACAGGTTACAATCAGCCCCAGCATTTT.

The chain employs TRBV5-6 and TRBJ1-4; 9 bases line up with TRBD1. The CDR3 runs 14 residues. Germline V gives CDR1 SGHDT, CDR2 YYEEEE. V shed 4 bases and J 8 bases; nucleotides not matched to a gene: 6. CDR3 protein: CASSPDRGNEKLFF. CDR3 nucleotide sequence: TGTGCCAGCAGCCCGGACAGGGGAAACGAAAAACTGTTTTTT.

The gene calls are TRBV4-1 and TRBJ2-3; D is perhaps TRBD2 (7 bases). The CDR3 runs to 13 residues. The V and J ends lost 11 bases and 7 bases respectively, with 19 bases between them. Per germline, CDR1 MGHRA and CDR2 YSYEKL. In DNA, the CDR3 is TGCGCCGGAGGGGGGGATAGGGGAAATACGCAGTATTTT. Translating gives CAGGGDRGNTQYF.

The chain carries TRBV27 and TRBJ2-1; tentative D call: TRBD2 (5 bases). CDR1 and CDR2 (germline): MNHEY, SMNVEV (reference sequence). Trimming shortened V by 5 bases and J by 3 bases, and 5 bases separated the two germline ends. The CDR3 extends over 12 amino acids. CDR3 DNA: TGTGCCAGCAGTCGGGACTACAATGAGCAGTTCTTC. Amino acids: CASSRDYNEQFF.